The 28 T cell receptor beta chains listed next were all sequenced from one sample in a study of T cells after yellow fever vaccination. TCRdb called the 5' RACE reads again in MiXCR, with one record for every CDR3 protein. The sample consists of about 550,000 distinct CDR3 sequences, about 19% of them appearing once. The sequenced sample was PBMCs, obtained 15 days after the yellow fever booster vaccination. The origin of the receptors is a man aged 25 to 40 who received the YFV17D yellow fever vaccine.

This clonotype was observed a handful of times. The chain joins TRBV27 to TRBJ2-7; TRBD1 matches at 10 bases. The CDR3 contains 19 residues. Germline-derived CDR1 and CDR2 are MNHEY and SMNVEV (reference sequence). Unmatched junction bases numbered 17, after V lost 3 bases and J lost 3 bases. The CDR3 DNA is TGTGCCAGCAGTTTCTTAGCCGACCGGCGGACAGGGGGAGGCTACGAGCAGTACTTC. Encoded protein: CASSFLADRRTGGGYEQYF.

The sample holds a few counts of this clonotype. This sequence joins TRBV24-1 and TRBJ2-3, with D hard to call. The germline CDR1 and CDR2 sequences are KGHDR and SFDVKD. This CDR3 has 15 amino acids. Trimming left V 1 base short and J 3 bases short, with 10 bases between. CDR3 amino acids: CATSDLSLPTDTQYF. CDR3 nucleotide sequence: TGTGCCACCAGTGATTTAAGCTTACCGACAGATACGCAGTATTTT.

This clonotype has more than one count but fewer than ten. Germline and junction disagree at one end, which may indicate a read error. This sequence joins TRBV7-7 and TRBJ2-3, with TRBD2 as a possible D gene (6 bases). There are 15 residues in the CDR3. The germline gives CDR1 SSHAT, CDR2 FNYEAQ (reference sequence). For the CDR3, the DNA is TGTGCTAGCAGCTCGCGGCCGGGAGAAACAGATACGCAGTATTTT. It translates to CASSSRPGETDTQYF. Together with reference TRBV7-7 and TRBJ2-3, the CDR3 gives the full variable domain: GAGVSQSPRYKVTKRGQDVTLRCDPISSHATLYWYQQALGQGPEFLTYFNYEAQPDKSGLPSDRFSAERPEGSISTLTIQRTEQRDSAMYRCASSSRPGETDTQYFGPGTRLTVL.

The chain combines TRBV29-1 with TRBJ2-5; possibly TRBD1 for D (5 bases). The CDR3 is 16 residues long. Germline V lookup: CDR1 SQVTM, CDR2 ANQGSEA. Trimming removed 3 bases from V and 5 bases from J, with 22 bases in between. CDR3 sequence reads: CSVDAGSEWPGETQYF. The CDR3 nucleotides read TGCAGCGTTGACGCTGGTTCGGAGTGGCCAGGGGAGACCCAGTACTTC.

The chain employs TRBV20-1 and TRBJ2-1, with 13 bases lining up with TRBD2. The germline V gene has CDR1 DFQATT and CDR2 SNEGSKA (reference sequence). V lost 3 bases, J lost 3 bases, and 5 bases stayed unmatched. The CDR3 is 16 residues long. DNA for the CDR3: TGCAGTGCTAGGGGGACTAGCGGGATGCTCTACAATGAGCAGTTCTTC. Protein: CSARGTSGMLYNEQFF.

In its sample, this clonotype was seen a few times. For the CDR3, the DNA is TGTGCCAGCAGTGCGCCGGGACTGGGGATCCACGAGCAGTACTTC. Encoded protein: CASSAPGLGIHEQYF. The chain employs TRBV12-3 or TRBV12-4 and TRBJ2-7; possible D gene TRBD2, 6 bases. V lost 5 bases, J lost 5 bases, and 19 bases lay in between. This CDR3 region has 15 residues.

The V and J genes are TRBV6-1 and TRBJ2-1; 12 bases are shared with TRBD2. Trimming removed 6 bases from V and 5 bases from J; junction bases left unmatched: 8. This CDR3 comprises 16 residues. Germline CDR1 reads MNHNS; CDR2 reads SASEGT. In DNA form, the CDR3 reads TGTGCCAGCAGACCCGGGACTAGCGGGCGGAACAATGAGCAGTTCTTC. Translating gives CASRPGTSGRNNEQFF.

This clonotype was picked up a small number of times. V usage is TRBV29-1 and J usage is TRBJ2-5; TRBD1 agrees at 7 bases. V lost 6 bases and J lost 4; bases outside the gene matches: 8. This CDR3 has 13 residues. Germline CDR1 SQVTM, CDR2 ANQGSEA. CDR3 amino acids: CSVESTGRETQYF. The CDR3 DNA reads TGCAGCGTGGAATCGACAGGGAGAGAGACCCAGTACTTC. The variable domain in full, completed from reference TRBV29-1 and TRBJ2-5, reads SAVISQKPSRDICQRGTSLTIQCQVDSQVTMMFWYRQQPGQSLTLIATANQGSEATYESGFVIDKFPISRPNLTFSTLTVSNMSPEDSSIYLCSVESTGRETQYFGPGTRLLVL.

The genes are TRBV29-1 and TRBJ2-3, with 8 bases identical to TRBD1. After removal of 6 bases from V and 5 bases from J, the junction contained 13 bases not matched to a gene. CDR3 length equals 15 residues. Germline CDR1 SQVTM, CDR2 ANQGSEA. For the CDR3, the DNA is TGCAGCGTCCAGGCGGCGGGACAGGTGGGAGATACGCAGTATTTT. Protein product: CSVQAAGQVGDTQYF.

The chain carries TRBV19 and TRBJ2-1; 9 nucleotides match TRBD2. The ends lost 1 base at V and 8 bases at J; junction bases unmatched: 6. This CDR3 spans 15 amino acids. The germline V gene has CDR1 LNHDA and CDR2 SQIVND (reference sequence). CDR3 sequence: CASSIVAGGPYEQFF. CDR3 DNA sequence: TGTGCCAGTAGTATAGTGGCGGGAGGGCCATATGAGCAGTTCTTC.

This clonotype was seen more than once but under ten times. The V call is TRBV5-6, the J call TRBJ2-3; D is uncertain. The V end was cut by 4 bases, the J end by 3 bases, with 21 bases between. CDR3 size: 17 residues. Germline V lookup: CDR1 SGHDT, CDR2 YYEEEE. The CDR3 region is CASSQVGLIEVTDTQYF. As DNA, the CDR3 is TGTGCCAGCAGCCAGGTCGGGTTGATTGAAGTTACAGATACGCAGTATTTT.

J is TRBJ1-2 and V is TRBV27; D remains ambiguous. The V gene's germline CDR1 is MNHEY and CDR2 SMNVEV (reference sequence). Trimming shortened V by 2 bases and J by 3 bases, and 7 bases separated the two germline ends. CDR3 length: 13 residues. This CDR3 reads CASSLKEHYGYTF. The DNA of the CDR3 is TGTGCCAGCAGTTTAAAGGAACACTATGGCTACACCTTC.

The chain joins TRBV12-3 or TRBV12-4 to TRBJ1-5; a weak D match, TRBD1 (5 bases). Trimming removed 3 bases from V and 5 bases from J, with 14 bases in between. CDR3 length: 15 amino acids. The CDR3 sequence: CASSFRGLGDQPQHF. The CDR3, as DNA: TGTGCCAGCAGTTTCCGGGGACTTGGGGATCAGCCCCAGCATTTT.

This chain uses TRBV25-1 with TRBJ2-1; 7 bases fit TRBD2. The CDR3 contains 15 residues. From germline, CDR1 is MGHDK and CDR2 SYGVNS. J gave up 9 bases and V 2 bases, and 10 bases lay outside the gene matches. In DNA, the CDR3 is TGTGCCAGCAGTGAAAGTGGGGACTATAGTCTTGAGCAGTTCTTC. This codes for CASSESGDYSLEQFF.

This clonotype came up a few times. V and J are TRBV20-1 and TRBJ2-1; 13 bases align to TRBD2. The germline CDR1 and CDR2 sequences are DFQATT and SNEGSKA (reference sequence). J lost 10 bases, V lost 0 bases, and 9 bases had no gene match. The CDR3 has 16 residues. The CDR3 DNA follows: TGCAGTGCTAGAGATCATGGACTAGCGGGAGTCCTGGAGCAGTTCTTC. Its translation: CSARDHGLAGVLEQFF.

In its sample, this clonotype was seen a few times. This sequence joins TRBV5-1 and TRBJ2-1; 7 nucleotides line up with TRBD1. Germline trimming cut 4 bases from V and 8 bases from J; bases unmatched to any gene: 12. CDR1 and CDR2 (germline): SGHRS, YFSETQ. This CDR3 region has 15 residues. DNA for the CDR3: TGCGCCAGCAGCCCACAGGGGCCCGCGGGCTATGAGCAGTTCTTC. Its translation: CASSPQGPAGYEQFF.

The V call is TRBV11-1, the J call TRBJ1-2, with a possible D match to TRBD1 (6 bases). Germline CDR1 reads SGHAT; CDR2 reads FQDESV (reference sequence). Between the trimmed V and J ends, which lost 6 bases and 0 bases, there was a span of 17 bases. The CDR3 covers 16 residues. The CDR3: CASSYFPPGANYGYTF. DNA for the CDR3: TGTGCCAGCAGTTATTTTCCTCCAGGGGCTAACTATGGCTACACCTTC. Based on the CDR3 plus reference TRBV11-1 and TRBJ1-2, the full variable domain is EAEVAQSPRYKITEKSQAVAFWCDPISGHATLYWYRQILGQGPELLVQFQDESVVDDSQLPKDRFSAERLKGVDSTLKIQPAELGDSAMYLCASSYFPPGANYGYTFGSGTRLTVV.

The V call is TRBV7-9, the J call TRBJ2-2; D not certain. Germline values: CDR1 SEHNR, CDR2 FQNEAQ (reference sequence). With 8 bases removed from V and 8 bases from J, the gap between germline ends came to 15 bases. CDR3 length: 13 residues. The CDR3 sequence: CASVEYQGGELFF. DNA for the CDR3: TGTGCCAGCGTTGAGTACCAAGGGGGGGAGCTGTTTTTT.

There are a few counts of this clonotype. This chain connects TRBV19 to TRBJ1-2; a weak D match, TRBD1 (6 bases). V shed 11 bases and J shed 3 bases, with 22 bases lying between them. This CDR3 is built from 15 residues. Germline lookup yields CDR1 LNHDA and CDR2 SQIVND (reference sequence). For the CDR3, the DNA is TGTGCCCGCCGTTCCCGGGACATGTCGCACTATGGCTACACCTTC. It codes for CARRSRDMSHYGYTF.

This clonotype was recorded a few times. The chain recombines TRBV3-1 with TRBJ2-4, with D perhaps TRBD2 (6 bases). From germline, CDR1 is LGHDT and CDR2 YNNKEL (reference sequence). This CDR3 spans 16 amino acids. The ends were cut back, 2 bases at V and 0 bases at J, with 11 bases in the middle. This chain's CDR3 is CASSQNLGRAKNIQYF. The CDR3 DNA is TGTGCCAGCAGCCAAAACCTCGGGAGAGCCAAAAACATTCAGTACTTC.

The chain employs TRBV29-1 and TRBJ1-1, with D perhaps matching TRBD1 (6 bases). This CDR3 region has 13 residues. Germline CDR1 reads SQVTM; CDR2 reads ANQGSEA. V shed 7 bases and J shed 4 bases, with 16 bases lying between them. The CDR3 bases are TGCAGCGCTGCGGACGGAGGGGGCACTGAAGCTTTCTTT. Its translation: CSAADGGGTEAFF. The whole variable domain, remainder taken from reference TRBV29-1 and TRBJ1-1, is SAVISQKPSRDICQRGTSLTIQCQVDSQVTMMFWYRQQPGQSLTLIATANQGSEATYESGFVIDKFPISRPNLTFSTLTVSNMSPEDSSIYLCSAADGGGTEAFFGQGTRLTVV.

The J gene is TRBJ1-4, the V gene TRBV7-8; D remains ambiguous. The CDR3 runs to 13 residues. The ends were cut back, 7 bases at V and 2 bases at J, with 8 bases in the middle. Germline values: CDR1 SGHVS, CDR2 FQNEAQ. The CDR3 is CASTVSTNEKLFF. CDR3 DNA sequence: TGTGCCAGCACGGTTTCGACTAATGAAAAACTGTTTTTT.

The genes are TRBV7-2 and TRBJ1-2, with TRBD1 as a possible D gene (5 bases). Germline CDR1 is SGHTA and CDR2 is FQGNSA. This CDR3 is 16 amino acids long. Trimming took off 1 base at V and 3 bases at J, with 15 bases between the two ends. The CDR3 nucleotides are TGTGCCAGCAGCTTAGAGGCTGTTGGGGCAGACTATGGCTACACCTTC. As protein: CASSLEAVGADYGYTF.

A few counts support this clonotype. The chain links TRBV6-2 or TRBV6-3 to TRBJ2-1; D may be TRBD1 or TRBD2 (5 bases each). This CDR3 comprises 12 residues. With 8 bases removed from V and 0 bases from J, the gap between germline ends came to 5 bases. Germline V gives CDR1 MNHEY, CDR2 SVGEGT. CDR3 region: CASGTSYNEQFF. CDR3 DNA: TGTGCCAGCGGGACCTCCTACAATGAGCAGTTCTTC.

The rearrangement links TRBV2 to TRBJ2-7; tentatively, D is TRBD1 (6 bases). Trimming pared 5 bases from V and 3 bases from J, leaving 14 bases between. CDR3 length: 14 residues. Germline V CDR1 and CDR2: SNHLY, FYNNEI. CDR3 DNA: TGTGCCAGCAGTCGTCCGACAGGTCGCTACGAGCAGTACTTC. Protein: CASSRPTGRYEQYF.

V usage is TRBV7-9 and J usage is TRBJ2-1; 8 bases align to TRBD2. The CDR3 extends over 15 amino acids. Unmatched junction bases numbered 12, after V lost 7 bases and J lost 7 bases. The germline CDR1 and CDR2 sequences are SEHNR and FQNEAQ (reference sequence). The CDR3 spells CASISTGLDTNEQFF. DNA of the CDR3: TGTGCCAGCATAAGCACGGGACTAGATACGAATGAGCAGTTCTTC.

The chain combines TRBV15 with TRBJ1-1; a possible D gene is TRBD1 (6 bases). Germline values: CDR1 LNHNV, CDR2 YYDKDF (reference sequence). CDR3 length equals 14 residues. Deletions cut 3 bases from V and 3 bases from J, with 11 bases between. CDR3 DNA sequence: TGTGCCACCAGCAGGGAACAGGGATACACTGAAGCTTTCTTT. Protein: CATSREQGYTEAFF.

The rearrangement joins TRBV27 to TRBJ1-2; TRBD1 aligns across 7 bases. Trimming took 1 base from V and 1 from J; bases not matched to a gene: 6. CDR1 and CDR2 from the germline V gene are MNHEY and SMNVEV (reference sequence). The CDR3 runs 16 residues. CDR3 bases: TGTGCCAGCAGTTTATTGGTCGGGGACAGTAACTATGGCTACACCTTC. Translated: CASSLLVGDSNYGYTF.